These 5 T cell receptor beta chains came from one sample sequenced in a study of shared clonotypes between healthy human individuals. TCRdb's table, derived via immunoSEQ multiplex PCR, lists solely in-frame clones and lacks some. There are 2 million to 2.5 million clones in the sample; 92% occur only once, and 0.37% lies in the top ten. Material: naive CD4+ T cells from PBMCs. Subset in this sample: CD45RA+ positively selected. The receptors come from a young man in good health. Some clones in this sample may be carry-over from other donors' samples.

The chain uses TRBV30 and TRBJ2-5, with D unclear. The CDR3 is 12 amino acids. Trimming cost V 3 bases and J 5 bases, with 10 bases left between them. Germline CDR1 is GTSNPN and CDR2 is SVGIG (reference sequence). CDR3 region: CAWRSVGETQYF. CDR3 DNA: TGTGCCTGGAGGTCGGTTGGGGAGACCCAGTACTTC.

The chain has TRBV6-6 and TRBJ2-5, with D unclear. Trimming shortened V by 10 bases and J by 5 bases, and 11 bases separated the two germline ends. Germline V gene sequence: CDR1 MNHNY, CDR2 SVGAGI (reference sequence). This CDR3 contains 11 residues. CDR3 bases: TGTGCCACCAGAGGTATGGAGACCCAGTACTTC. Encoded protein: CATRGMETQYF.

This clone was detected once. The rearrangement joins TRBV6-5 to TRBJ1-1, with D possibly matching TRBD1 (5 bases). V lost 4 bases and J lost 0, with 15 bases in between. The CDR3 consists of 16 residues. Germline CDR1 reads MNHEY; CDR2 reads SVGAGI. The CDR3 DNA reads as TGTGCCAGCAGTTCCTATGGGGGAGTTATGAACACTGAAGCTTTCTTT. Encoded protein: CASSSYGGVMNTEAFF.

V and J are TRBV11-2 and TRBJ1-1, with TRBD1 matching over 7 bases. The length of the CDR3 is 15 residues. Trimming removed 2 bases from V and 6 bases from J; junction bases left unmatched: 9. The germline V gene has CDR1 SGHAT and CDR2 FQNNGV. The CDR3 spells CASSLRGGLSPEAFF. In nucleotides, the CDR3 is TGTGCCAGCAGCTTAAGAGGGGGCCTTTCCCCTGAAGCTTTCTTT.

This clone is a singleton in its sample. Other DNA sequences in this specimen translate into the identical CDR3. The chain is built from TRBV7-2 and TRBJ2-5, with 11 bases that match TRBD2. Germline-derived CDR1 and CDR2 are SGHTA and FQGNSA. Trimming at V came to 5 bases and at J to 4 bases, leaving 6 bases not matched to a gene. The CDR3 extends over 15 amino acids. The CDR3 protein is CASSLTSGSGETQYF. DNA of the CDR3: TGTGCCAGCAGCCTAACTAGCGGGAGCGGAGAGACCCAGTACTTC.